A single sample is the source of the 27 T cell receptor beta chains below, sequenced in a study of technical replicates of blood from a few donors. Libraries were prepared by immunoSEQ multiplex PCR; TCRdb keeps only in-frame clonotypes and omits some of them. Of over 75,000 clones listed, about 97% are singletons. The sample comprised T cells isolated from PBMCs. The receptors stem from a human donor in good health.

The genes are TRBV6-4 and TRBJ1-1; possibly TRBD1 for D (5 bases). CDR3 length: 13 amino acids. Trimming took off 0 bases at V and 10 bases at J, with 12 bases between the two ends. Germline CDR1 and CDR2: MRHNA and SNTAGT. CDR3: CASSDSKGLAAFF. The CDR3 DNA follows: TGTGCCAGCAGTGACTCGAAGGGGTTGGCAGCTTTCTTT.

The CDR3: CASSLGEGVSSGYTF. For the CDR3, the DNA is TGTGCCAGCAGTTTAGGGGAGGGGGTAAGCTCCGGCTACACCTTC. The chain uses TRBV28 and TRBJ1-2; D might be TRBD1 (6 bases). This CDR3 spans 15 amino acids. Germline-derived CDR1 and CDR2 are MDHEN and SYDVKM. The V end lost 2 bases, the J end lost 8 bases, and 18 bases lay between the germline ends.

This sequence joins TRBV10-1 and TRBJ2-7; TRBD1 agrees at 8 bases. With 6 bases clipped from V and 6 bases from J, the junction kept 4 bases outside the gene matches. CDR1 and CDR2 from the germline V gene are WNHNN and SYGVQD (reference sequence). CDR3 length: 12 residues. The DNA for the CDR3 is TGCGCCAGCAGCCAGGACAGGGCCGAGCAGTACTTC. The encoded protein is CASSQDRAEQYF.

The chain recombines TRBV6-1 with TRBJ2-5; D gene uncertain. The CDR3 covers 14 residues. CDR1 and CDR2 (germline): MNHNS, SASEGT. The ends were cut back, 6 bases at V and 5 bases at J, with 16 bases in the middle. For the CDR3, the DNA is TGTGCCAGCAGGTTTGAGGTAGATAGGGAGACCCAGTACTTC. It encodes CASRFEVDRETQYF.

The CDR3 DNA reads as TGCGCCAGCAGGGAGACAGACACCGTGTTTCAGCCCCAGCATTTT. It is translated as CASRETDTVFQPQHF. The chain joins TRBV5-1 to TRBJ1-5; D possibly corresponds to TRBD1 (5 bases). The ends were cut back, 5 bases at V and 6 bases at J, with 18 bases in the middle. Germline CDR1 reads SGHRS; CDR2 reads YFSETQ. This CDR3 is built from 15 residues.

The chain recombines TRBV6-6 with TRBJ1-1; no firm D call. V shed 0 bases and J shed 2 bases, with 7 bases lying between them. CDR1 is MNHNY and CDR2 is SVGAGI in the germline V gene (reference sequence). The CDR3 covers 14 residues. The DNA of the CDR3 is TGTGCCAGCAGTTACTCTTACAGAAACACTGAAGCTTTCTTT. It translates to CASSYSYRNTEAFF.

CDR3 nucleotides: TGTGCCAGCAAGGAGGACCCCCCTGATACGCAGTATTTT. The encoded protein is CASKEDPPDTQYF. The chain employs TRBV7-8 and TRBJ2-3; TRBD2 is a possible D gene (5 bases). Germline CDR1 and CDR2: SGHVS and FQNEAQ. Trimming took 7 bases from V and 6 from J, leaving 14 bases between them. The CDR3 length is 13 residues.

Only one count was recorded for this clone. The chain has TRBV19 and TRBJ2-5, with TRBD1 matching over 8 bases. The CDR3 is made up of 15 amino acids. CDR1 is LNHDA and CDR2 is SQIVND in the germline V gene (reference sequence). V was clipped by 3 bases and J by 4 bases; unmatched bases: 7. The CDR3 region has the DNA TGTGCCAGTAGTATCGGCGGGACAGGCGGAGAGACCCAGTACTTC. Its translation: CASSIGGTGGETQYF.

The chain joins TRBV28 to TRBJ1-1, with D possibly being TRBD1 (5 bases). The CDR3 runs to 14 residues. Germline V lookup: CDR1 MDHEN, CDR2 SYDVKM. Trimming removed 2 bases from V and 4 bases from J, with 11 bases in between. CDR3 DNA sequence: TGTGCCAGCAGTTTACCTCAGGGCCGCACTGAAGCTTTCTTT. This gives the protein CASSLPQGRTEAFF.

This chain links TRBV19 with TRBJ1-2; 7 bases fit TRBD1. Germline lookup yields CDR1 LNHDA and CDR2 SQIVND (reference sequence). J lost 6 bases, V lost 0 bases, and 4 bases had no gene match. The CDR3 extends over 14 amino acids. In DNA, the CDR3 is TGTGCCAGTAGTATAGACCCAACAGGGGATGGCTACACCTTC. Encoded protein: CASSIDPTGDGYTF. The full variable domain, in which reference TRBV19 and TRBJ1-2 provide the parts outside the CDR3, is DGGITQSPKYLFRKEGQNVTLSCEQNLNHDAMYWYRQDPGQGLRLIYYSQIVNDFQKGDIAEGYSVSREKKESFPLTVTSAQKNPTAFYLCASSIDPTGDGYTFGSGTRLTVV.

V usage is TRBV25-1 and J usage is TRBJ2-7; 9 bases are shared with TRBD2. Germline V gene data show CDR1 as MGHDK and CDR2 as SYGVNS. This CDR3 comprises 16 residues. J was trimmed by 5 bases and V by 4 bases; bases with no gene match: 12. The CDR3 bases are TGTGCCAGCAGTGCCCTAATTAGCGGGAGTTTTGACGAGCAGTACTTC. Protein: CASSALISGSFDEQYF.

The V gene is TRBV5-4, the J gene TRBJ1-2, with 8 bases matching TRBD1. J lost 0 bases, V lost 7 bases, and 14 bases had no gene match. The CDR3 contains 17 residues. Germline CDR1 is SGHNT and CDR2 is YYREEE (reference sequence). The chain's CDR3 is CASHSGGPSQANYGYTF. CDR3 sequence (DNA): TGTGCCAGCCATTCAGGGGGCCCGTCCCAAGCTAACTATGGCTACACCTTC.

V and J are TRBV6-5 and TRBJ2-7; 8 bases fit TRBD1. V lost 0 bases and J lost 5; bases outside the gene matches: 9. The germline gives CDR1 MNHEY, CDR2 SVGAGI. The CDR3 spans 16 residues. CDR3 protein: CASSYSKGQGAHEQYF. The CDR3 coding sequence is TGTGCCAGCAGTTACTCGAAAGGGCAGGGGGCCCACGAGCAGTACTTC.

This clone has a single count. CDR3 nucleotides: TGTGCCAGCAGCTTAGTATGGACAAACTATGGCTACACCTTC. This codes for CASSLVWTNYGYTF. This rearrangement joins TRBV7-2 to TRBJ1-2, with a weak D call TRBD1 (5 bases). The CDR3 covers 14 residues. V dropped 1 base and J dropped 2 bases, with 8 bases sitting between them. CDR1 is SGHTA and CDR2 is FQGNSA in the germline V gene.

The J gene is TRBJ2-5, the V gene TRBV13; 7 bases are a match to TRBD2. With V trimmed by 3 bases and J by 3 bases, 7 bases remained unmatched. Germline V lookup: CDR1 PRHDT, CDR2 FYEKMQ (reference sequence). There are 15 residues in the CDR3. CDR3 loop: CASSLGREGEETQYF. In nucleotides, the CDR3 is TGTGCCAGCAGCTTGGGCAGGGAGGGTGAAGAGACCCAGTACTTC.

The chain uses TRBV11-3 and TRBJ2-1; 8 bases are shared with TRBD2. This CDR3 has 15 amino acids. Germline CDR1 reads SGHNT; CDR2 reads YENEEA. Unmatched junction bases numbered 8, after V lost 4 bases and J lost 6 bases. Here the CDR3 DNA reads TGTGCCAGCAGCTCCGATCCCGGGACTAGCAATGAGCAGTTCTTC. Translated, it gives CASSSDPGTSNEQFF.

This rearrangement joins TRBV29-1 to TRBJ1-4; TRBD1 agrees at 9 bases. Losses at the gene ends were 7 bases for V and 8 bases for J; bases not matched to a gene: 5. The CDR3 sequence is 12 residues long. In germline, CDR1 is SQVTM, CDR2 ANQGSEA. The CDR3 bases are TGCAGCGGGGGACAGGGCTCGGAAAAACTGTTTTTT. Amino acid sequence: CSGGQGSEKLFF.

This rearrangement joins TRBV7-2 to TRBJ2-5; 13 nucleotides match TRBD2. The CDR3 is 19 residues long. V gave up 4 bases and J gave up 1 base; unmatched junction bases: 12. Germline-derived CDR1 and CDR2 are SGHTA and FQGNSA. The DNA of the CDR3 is TGTGCCAGCAGCTCCAGACTAGCGGGAGGCCGACTTGCCCAAGAGACCCAGTACTTC. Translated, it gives CASSSRLAGGRLAQETQYF. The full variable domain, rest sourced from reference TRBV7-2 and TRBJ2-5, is GAGVSQSPSNKVTEKGKDVELRCDPISGHTALYWYRQSLGQGLEFLIYFQGNSAPDKSGLPSDRFSAERTGGSVSTLTIQRTQQEDSAVYLCASSSRLAGGRLAQETQYFGPGTRLLVL.

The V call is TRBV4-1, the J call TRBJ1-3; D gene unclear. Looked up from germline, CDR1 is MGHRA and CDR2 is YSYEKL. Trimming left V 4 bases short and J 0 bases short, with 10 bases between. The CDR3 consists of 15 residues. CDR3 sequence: CASSPDGSSGNTIYF. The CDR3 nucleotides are TGCGCCAGCAGCCCGGACGGGAGCTCTGGAAACACCATATATTTT.

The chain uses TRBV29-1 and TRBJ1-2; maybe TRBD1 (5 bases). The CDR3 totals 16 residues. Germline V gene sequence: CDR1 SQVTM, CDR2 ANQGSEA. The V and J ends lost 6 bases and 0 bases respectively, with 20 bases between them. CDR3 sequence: CSVWGVQDPPNYGYTF. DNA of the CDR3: TGCAGCGTATGGGGGGTGCAGGACCCTCCTAACTATGGCTACACCTTC.

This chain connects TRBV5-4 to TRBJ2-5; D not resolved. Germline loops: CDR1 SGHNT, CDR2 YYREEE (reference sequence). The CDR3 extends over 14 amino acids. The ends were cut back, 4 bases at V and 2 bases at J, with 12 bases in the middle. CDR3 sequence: CASSAAGSQETQYF. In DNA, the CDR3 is TGTGCCAGCAGCGCAGCCGGGTCACAAGAGACCCAGTACTTC.

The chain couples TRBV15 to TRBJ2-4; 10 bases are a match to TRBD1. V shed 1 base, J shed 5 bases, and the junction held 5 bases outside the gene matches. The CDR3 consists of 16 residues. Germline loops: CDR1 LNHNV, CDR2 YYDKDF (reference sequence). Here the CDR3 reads CATSRGGQGLENIQYF. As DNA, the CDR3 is TGTGCCACCAGCAGAGGGGGACAGGGGCTGGAAAACATTCAGTACTTC.

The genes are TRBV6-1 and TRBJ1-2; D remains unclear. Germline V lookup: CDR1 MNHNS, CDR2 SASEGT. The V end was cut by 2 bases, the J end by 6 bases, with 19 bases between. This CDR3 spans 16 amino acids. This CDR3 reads CASSEFPGLQVHGYTF. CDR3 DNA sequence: TGTGCCAGCAGTGAATTCCCAGGACTGCAGGTTCATGGCTACACCTTC.

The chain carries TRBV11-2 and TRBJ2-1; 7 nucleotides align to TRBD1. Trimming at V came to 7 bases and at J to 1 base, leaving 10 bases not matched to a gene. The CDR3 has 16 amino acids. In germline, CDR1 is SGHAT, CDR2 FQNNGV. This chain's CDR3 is CASTSSVTGSYNEQFF. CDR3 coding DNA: TGTGCCAGCACCAGCAGTGTGACAGGGTCCTACAATGAGCAGTTCTTC.

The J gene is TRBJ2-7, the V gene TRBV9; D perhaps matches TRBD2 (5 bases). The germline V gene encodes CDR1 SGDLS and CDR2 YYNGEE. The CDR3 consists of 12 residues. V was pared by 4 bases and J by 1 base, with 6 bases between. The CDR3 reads CASSSGSYEQYF. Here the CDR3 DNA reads TGTGCCAGCAGCTCGGGGTCCTACGAGCAGTACTTC.

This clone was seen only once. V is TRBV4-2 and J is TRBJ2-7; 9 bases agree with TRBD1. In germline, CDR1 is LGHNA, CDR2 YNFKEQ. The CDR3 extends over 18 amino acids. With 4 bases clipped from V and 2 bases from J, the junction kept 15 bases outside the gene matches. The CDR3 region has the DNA TGTGCCAGCAGCCTCAACAGGGGGCTCCAGCTTGAGCCCTACGAGCAGTACTTC. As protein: CASSLNRGLQLEPYEQYF.

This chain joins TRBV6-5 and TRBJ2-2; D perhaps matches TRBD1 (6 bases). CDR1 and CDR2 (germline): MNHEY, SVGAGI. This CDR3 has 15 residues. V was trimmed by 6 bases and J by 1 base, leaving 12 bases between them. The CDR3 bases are TGTGCCAGCAGACGACCGGGACAGAACACCGGGGAGCTGTTTTTT. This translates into CASRRPGQNTGELFF.